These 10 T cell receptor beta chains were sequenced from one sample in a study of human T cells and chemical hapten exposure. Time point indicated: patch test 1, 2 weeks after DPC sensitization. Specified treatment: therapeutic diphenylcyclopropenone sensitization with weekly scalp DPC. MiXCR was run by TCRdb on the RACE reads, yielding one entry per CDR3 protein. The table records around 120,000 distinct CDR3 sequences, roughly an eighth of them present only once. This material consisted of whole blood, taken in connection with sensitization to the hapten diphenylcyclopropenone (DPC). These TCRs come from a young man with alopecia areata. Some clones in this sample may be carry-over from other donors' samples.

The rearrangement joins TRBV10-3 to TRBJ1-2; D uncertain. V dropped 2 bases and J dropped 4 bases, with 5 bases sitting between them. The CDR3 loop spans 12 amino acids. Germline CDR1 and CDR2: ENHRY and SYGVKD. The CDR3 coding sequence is TGTGCCATCAGTGAGAGGCTCTATGGCTACACCTTC. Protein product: CAISERLYGYTF.

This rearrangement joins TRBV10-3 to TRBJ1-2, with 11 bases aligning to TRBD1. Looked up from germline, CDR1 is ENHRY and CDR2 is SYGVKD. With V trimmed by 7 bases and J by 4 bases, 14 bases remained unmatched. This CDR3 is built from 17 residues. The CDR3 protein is CAIKGQGVRLDGYGYTF. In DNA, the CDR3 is TGTGCCATCAAGGGACAGGGGGTCCGGCTTGATGGCTATGGCTACACCTTC.

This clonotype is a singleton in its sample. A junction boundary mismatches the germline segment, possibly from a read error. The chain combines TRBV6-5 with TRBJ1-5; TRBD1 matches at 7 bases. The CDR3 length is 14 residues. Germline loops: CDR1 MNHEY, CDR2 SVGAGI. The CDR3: CANSSDRVNQPQHF. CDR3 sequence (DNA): TGTGCCAACAGTTCCGACAGGGTTAATCAGCCCCAGCATTTT.

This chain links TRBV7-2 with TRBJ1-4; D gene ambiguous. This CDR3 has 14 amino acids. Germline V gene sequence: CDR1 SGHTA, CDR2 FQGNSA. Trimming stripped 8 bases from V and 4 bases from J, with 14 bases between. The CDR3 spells CASVGERDNEKLFF. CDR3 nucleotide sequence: TGTGCCAGCGTTGGCGAGAGGGATAATGAAAAACTGTTTTTT.

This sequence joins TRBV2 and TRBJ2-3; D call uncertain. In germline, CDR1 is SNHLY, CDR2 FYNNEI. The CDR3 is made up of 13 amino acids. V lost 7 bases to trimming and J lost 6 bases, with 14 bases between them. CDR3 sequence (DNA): TGTGCCAGCATGGGGAATCAGTACGATACGCAGTATTTT. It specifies CASMGNQYDTQYF.

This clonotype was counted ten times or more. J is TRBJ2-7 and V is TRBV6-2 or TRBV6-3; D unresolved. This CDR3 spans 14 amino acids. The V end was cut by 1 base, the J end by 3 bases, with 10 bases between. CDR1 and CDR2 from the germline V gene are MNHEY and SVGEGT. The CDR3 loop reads CASSYLPEDYEQYV. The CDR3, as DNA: TGTGCCAGCAGTTACTTGCCAGAAGACTACGAGCAGTACGTC.

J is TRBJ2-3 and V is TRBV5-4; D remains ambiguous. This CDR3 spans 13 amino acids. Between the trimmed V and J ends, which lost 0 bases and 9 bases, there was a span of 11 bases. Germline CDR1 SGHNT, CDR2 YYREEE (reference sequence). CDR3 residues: CASSLDPIATQYF. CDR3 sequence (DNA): TGTGCCAGCAGCTTGGACCCAATCGCCACGCAGTATTTT.

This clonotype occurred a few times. The CDR3 nucleotides read TGTGCCAGCAGCTCCTGGGGACCGAACGGGGAGCTGTTTTTT. Translated: CASSSWGPNGELFF. The chain employs TRBV5-5 and TRBJ2-2; D is tentatively TRBD1 or TRBD2 (5 bases each). The germline CDR1 and CDR2 sequences are SGHKS and YYEKEE (reference sequence). CDR3 length: 14 residues. Trimming pared 3 bases from V and 7 bases from J, leaving 13 bases between.

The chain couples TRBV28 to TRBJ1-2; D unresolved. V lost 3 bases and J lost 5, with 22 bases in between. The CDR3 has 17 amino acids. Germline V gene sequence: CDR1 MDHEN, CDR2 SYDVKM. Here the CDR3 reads CASSFANDYSSGYGYTF. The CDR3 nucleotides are TGTGCCAGCAGTTTTGCCAACGACTACAGCTCCGGTTATGGCTACACCTTC.

The CDR3, as DNA: TGTGCCAGCAGCGTAGAAACAGTCGACACTGAAGCTTTCTTT. This translates into CASSVETVDTEAFF. The chain couples TRBV9 to TRBJ1-1; D remains unclear. Germline loops: CDR1 SGDLS, CDR2 YYNGEE. Trimming cost V 0 bases and J 3 bases, with 9 bases left between them. The CDR3 contains 14 residues.